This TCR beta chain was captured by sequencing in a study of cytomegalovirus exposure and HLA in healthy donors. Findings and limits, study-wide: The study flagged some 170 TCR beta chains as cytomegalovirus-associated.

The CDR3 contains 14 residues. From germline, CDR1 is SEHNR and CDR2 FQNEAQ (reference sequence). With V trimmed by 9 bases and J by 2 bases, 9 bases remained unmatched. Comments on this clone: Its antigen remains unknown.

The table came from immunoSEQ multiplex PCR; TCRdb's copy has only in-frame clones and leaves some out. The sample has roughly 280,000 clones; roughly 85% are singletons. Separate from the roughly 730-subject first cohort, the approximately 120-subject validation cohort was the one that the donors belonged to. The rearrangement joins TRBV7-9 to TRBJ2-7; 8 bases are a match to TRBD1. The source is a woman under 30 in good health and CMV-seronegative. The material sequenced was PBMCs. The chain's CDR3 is CARRQGQPTYEQYF. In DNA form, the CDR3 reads TGTGCCAGAAGACAGGGGCAGCCCACCTACGAGCAGTACTTC.